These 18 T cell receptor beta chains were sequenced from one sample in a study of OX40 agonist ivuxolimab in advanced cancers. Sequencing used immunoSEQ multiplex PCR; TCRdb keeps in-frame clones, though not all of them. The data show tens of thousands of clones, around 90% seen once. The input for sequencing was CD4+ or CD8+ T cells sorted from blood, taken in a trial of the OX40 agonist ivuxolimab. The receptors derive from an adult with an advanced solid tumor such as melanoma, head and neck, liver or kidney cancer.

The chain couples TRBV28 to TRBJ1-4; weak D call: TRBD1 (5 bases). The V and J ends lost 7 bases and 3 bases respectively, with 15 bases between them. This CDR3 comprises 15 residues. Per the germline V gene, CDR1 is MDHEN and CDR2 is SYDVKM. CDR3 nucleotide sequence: TGTGCCAGCAACCTACCCCAGGGATCTAATGAAAAACTGTTTTTT. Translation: CASNLPQGSNEKLFF.

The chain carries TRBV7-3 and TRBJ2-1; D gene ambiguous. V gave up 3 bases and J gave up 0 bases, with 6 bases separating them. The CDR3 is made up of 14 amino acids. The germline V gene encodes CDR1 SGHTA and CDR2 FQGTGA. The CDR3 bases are TGTGCCAGCAGCTTGTCCCACTCCTACAATGAGCAGTTCTTC. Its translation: CASSLSHSYNEQFF.

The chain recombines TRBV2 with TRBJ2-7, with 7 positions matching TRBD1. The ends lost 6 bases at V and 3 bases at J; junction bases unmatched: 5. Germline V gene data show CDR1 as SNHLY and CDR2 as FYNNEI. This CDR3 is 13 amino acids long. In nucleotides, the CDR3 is TGTGCCAGCAGCAGACAGGGAATCTACGAGCAGTACTTC. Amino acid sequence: CASSRQGIYEQYF.

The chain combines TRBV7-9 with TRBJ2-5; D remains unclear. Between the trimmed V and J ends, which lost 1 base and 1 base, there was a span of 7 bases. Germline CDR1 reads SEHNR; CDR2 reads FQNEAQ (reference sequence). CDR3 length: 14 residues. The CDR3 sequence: CASSLGHVQETQYF. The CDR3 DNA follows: TGTGCCAGCAGCTTAGGACACGTCCAAGAGACCCAGTACTTC. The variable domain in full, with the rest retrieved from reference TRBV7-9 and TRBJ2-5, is DTGVSQNPRHKITKRGQNVTFRCDPISEHNRLYWYRQTLGQGPEFLTYFQNEAQLEKSRLLSDRFSAERPKGSFSTLEIQRTEQGDSAMYLCASSLGHVQETQYFGPGTRLLVL.

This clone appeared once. The CDR3 loop reads CASSLDEETQYF. CDR3 nucleotides: TGCGCCAGCAGCTTGGATGAAGAGACCCAGTACTTC. The rearrangement uses TRBV5-1 and TRBJ2-5; D ambiguous. Germline values: CDR1 SGHRS, CDR2 YFSETQ. V lost 0 bases and J 3 bases, leaving 3 bases between the germline ends. This CDR3 contains 12 residues.

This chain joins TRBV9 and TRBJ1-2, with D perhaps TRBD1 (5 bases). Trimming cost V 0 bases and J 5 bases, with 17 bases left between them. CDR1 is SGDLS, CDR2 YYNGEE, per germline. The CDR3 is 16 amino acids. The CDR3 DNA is TGTGCCAGCAGCGTAGATGGGGCCCTGGGCCATTATGGCTACACCTTC. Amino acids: CASSVDGALGHYGYTF.

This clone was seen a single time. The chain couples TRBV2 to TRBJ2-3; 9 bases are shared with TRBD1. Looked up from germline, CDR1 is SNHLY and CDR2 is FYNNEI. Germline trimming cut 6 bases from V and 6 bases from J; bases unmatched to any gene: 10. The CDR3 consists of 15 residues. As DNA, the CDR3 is TGTGCCAGCAGGGGACAGGGTCAGGGGGCGGATACGCAGTATTTT. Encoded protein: CASRGQGQGADTQYF.

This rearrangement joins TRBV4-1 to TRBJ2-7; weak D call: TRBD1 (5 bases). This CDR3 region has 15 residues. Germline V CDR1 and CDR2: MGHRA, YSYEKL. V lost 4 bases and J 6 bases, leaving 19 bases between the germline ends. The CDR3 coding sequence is TGCGCCAGCAGCCCAAGGACCGGTAATAGGGGCGAGCAGTACTTC. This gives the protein CASSPRTGNRGEQYF.

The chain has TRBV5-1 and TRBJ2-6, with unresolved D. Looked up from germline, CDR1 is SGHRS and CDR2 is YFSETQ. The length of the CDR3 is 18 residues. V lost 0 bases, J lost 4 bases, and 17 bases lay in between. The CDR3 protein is CASSLARSGGTGANVLTF. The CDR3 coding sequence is TGCGCCAGCAGCTTGGCCCGTTCGGGCGGAACCGGGGCCAACGTCCTGACTTTC.

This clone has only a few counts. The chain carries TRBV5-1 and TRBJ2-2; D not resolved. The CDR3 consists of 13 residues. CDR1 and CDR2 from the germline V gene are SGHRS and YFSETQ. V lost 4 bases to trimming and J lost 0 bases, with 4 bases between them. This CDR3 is CASSLANTGELFF. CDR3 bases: TGCGCCAGCAGCCTAGCGAACACCGGGGAGCTGTTTTTT.

Here the CDR3 DNA reads TGTGCCAGCAGTGATACTAGCGGGAGGAATGAGCAGTTCTTC. Amino acids: CASSDTSGRNEQFF. The chain employs TRBV6-4 and TRBJ2-1; 12 bases align to TRBD2. The CDR3 extends over 14 amino acids. Germline CDR1 and CDR2: MRHNA and SNTAGT. V trimming: 3 bases; J trimming: 7 bases; junction bases outside the gene matches: 1.

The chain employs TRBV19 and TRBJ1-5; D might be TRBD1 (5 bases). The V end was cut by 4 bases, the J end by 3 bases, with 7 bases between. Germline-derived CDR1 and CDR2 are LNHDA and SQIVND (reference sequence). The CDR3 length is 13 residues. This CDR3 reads CASSSRDNQPQHF. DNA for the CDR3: TGTGCCAGTAGTAGCAGGGACAATCAGCCCCAGCATTTT.

CDR3 region: CASSLTSGNTGELFF. The CDR3 coding sequence is TGCGCCAGTTCCCTTACTAGCGGGAACACCGGGGAGCTGTTTTTT. V usage is TRBV10-1 and J usage is TRBJ2-2, with 8 bases identical to TRBD2. This CDR3 is built from 15 residues. The J segment lost 1 base and the V segment lost 9 bases, leaving 7 bases of the junction unmatched. From germline, CDR1 is WNHNN and CDR2 SYGVQD (reference sequence).

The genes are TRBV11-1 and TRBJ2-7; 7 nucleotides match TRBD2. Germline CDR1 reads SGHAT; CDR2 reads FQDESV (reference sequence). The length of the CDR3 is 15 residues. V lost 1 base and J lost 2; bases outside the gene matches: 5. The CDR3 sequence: CASSLVAGFPYEQYF. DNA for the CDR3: TGTGCCAGCAGCTTAGTAGCGGGTTTTCCCTACGAGCAGTACTTC. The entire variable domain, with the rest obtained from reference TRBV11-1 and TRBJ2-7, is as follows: EAEVAQSPRYKITEKSQAVAFWCDPISGHATLYWYRQILGQGPELLVQFQDESVVDDSQLPKDRFSAERLKGVDSTLKIQPAELGDSAMYLCASSLVAGFPYEQYFGPGTRLTVT.

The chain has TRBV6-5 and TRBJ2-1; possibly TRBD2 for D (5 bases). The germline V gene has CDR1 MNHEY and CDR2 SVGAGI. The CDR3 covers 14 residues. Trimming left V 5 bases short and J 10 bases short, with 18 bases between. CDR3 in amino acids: CASSMRTGVAEQFF. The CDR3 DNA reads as TGTGCCAGCAGTATGCGGACGGGTGTAGCGGAGCAGTTCTTC.

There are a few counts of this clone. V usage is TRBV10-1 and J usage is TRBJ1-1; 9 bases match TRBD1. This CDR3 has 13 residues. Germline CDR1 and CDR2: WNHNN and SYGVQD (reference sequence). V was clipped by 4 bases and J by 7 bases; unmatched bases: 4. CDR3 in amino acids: CASSAPGQGEAFF. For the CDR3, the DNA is TGCGCCAGCAGTGCTCCGGGACAGGGTGAAGCTTTCTTT.

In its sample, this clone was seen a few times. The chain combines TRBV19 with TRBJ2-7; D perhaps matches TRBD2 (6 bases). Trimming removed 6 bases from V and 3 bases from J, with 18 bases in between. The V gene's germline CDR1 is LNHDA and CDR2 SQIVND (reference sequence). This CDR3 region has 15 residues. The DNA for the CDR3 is TGTGCCAGTAGCACGGGACTTGGGGTTGGCTACGAGCAGTACTTC. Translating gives CASSTGLGVGYEQYF. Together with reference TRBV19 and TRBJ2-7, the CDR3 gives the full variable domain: DGGITQSPKYLFRKEGQNVTLSCEQNLNHDAMYWYRQDPGQGLRLIYYSQIVNDFQKGDIAEGYSVSREKKESFPLTVTSAQKNPTAFYLCASSTGLGVGYEQYFGPGTRLTVT.

CDR3 in amino acids: CASSARSARHTIYF. The DNA of the CDR3 is TGTGCCAGCAGCGCACGGAGCGCTAGACACACCATATATTTT. The chain carries TRBV11-1 and TRBJ1-3, with D unresolved. The ends were cut back, 5 bases at V and 8 bases at J, with 16 bases in the middle. There are 14 residues in the CDR3. CDR1 and CDR2 (germline): SGHAT, FQDESV (reference sequence).